These T cell receptor beta chains were read from a single sample in a study of early T cells in non-severe SARS-CoV-2 infection. Via MiXCR, TCRdb re-called the 5' RACE reads, giving one row per CDR3 protein. The sample shows about 63,000 distinct CDR3 sequences, over 10% of them seen only once. Material for sequencing was whole blood. All receptors come from an adult who was a healthcare worker with PCR-confirmed SARS-CoV-2 infection or an uninfected control (not recorded which). Both conserved end residues are part of each CDR3. The D gene is left open where the match is weak. The size entry is marked missing in some rows and otherwise reads once, few, many or a size class.

NA	TRBV29-1	NA	TRBJ2-7	CSVGWGDSYEQYF	TGCAGCGTTGGGTGGGGAGACTCCTACGAGCAGTACTTC
TRBD1	TRBV7-6	many	TRBJ1-5	CASSFGTGRNQPQHF	TGTGCCAGCAGCTTCGGGACAGGGCGGAATCAGCCCCAGCATTTT
NA	TRBV30	NA	TRBJ2-7	CARSFEGEHYEQYF	TGTGCCAGGAGCTTTGAGGGTGAGCACTACGAGCAGTACTTC
NA	TRBV6-1	NA	TRBJ1-2	CASREYGYTF	TGTGCCAGCCGTGAGTATGGCTACACCTTC
TRBD1	TRBV5-1	many	TRBJ1-2	CASSFAGTGDGYTF	TGCGCCAGCAGCTTTGCCGGGACAGGGGATGGCTACACCTTC
NA	TRBV6-2/TRBV6-3	many	TRBJ2-3	CASTPLRGGAGDTQYF	TGTGCCAGCACCCCTTTAAGGGGGGGCGCCGGCGATACGCAGTATTTT
TRBD2	TRBV2	many	TRBJ2-7	CASSEGTSGLYEQYF	TGTGCCAGCAGTGAAGGCACTAGCGGACTCTACGAGCAGTACTTC
TRBD2	TRBV11-2	few	TRBJ2-5	CASSLDGASGGSHQETQYF	TGTGCCAGCAGCTTAGATGGGGCTAGCGGGGGTTCCCACCAAGAGACCCAGTACTTC
NA	TRBV6-6	many	TRBJ1-5	CASSYLGSSQHF	TGTGCCAGCAGTTATCTGGGGAGTTCCCAGCATTTT
TRBD2	TRBV7-8	few	TRBJ2-2	CASRLGLGLIGELFF	TGTGCCAGCAGACTAGGACTAGGGCTGATCGGGGAGCTGTTTTTT
TRBD1	TRBV29-1	many	TRBJ1-1	CSVVAGGQTEAFF	TGCAGCGTTGTGGCAGGGGGCCAGACTGAAGCTTTCTTT
NA	TRBV10-1	many	TRBJ1-5	CASSDEQPQHF	TGCGCCAGCAGTGACGAGCAGCCCCAGCATTTT
NA	TRBV4-3	few	TRBJ2-1	CASSQDKAGATYNEQFF	TGCGCCAGCAGCCAAGATAAGGCGGGGGCGACTTACAATGAGCAGTTCTTC
NA	TRBV19	NA	TRBJ2-3	CASSIVGARSTDTQYF	TGTGCCAGTAGTATAGTAGGGGCCCGGAGCACAGATACGCAGTATTTT
NA	TRBV24-1	many	TRBJ2-1	CATSDGGTEQFF	TGTGCCACCAGTGATGGTGGGACCGAGCAGTTCTTC
NA	TRBV6-4	NA	TRBJ2-7	CASSPSEETHEQYF	TGTGCCAGCAGTCCCTCAGAGGAGACCCACGAGCAGTACTTC
NA	TRBV9	few	TRBJ2-1	CASSASGSIYNEQFF	TGTGCCAGCAGCGCCTCAGGGAGTATCTACAATGAGCAGTTCTTC
TRBD2	TRBV20-1	many	TRBJ2-1	CSAKISGGPSYNEQFF	TGCAGTGCCAAGATAAGCGGGGGGCCGTCCTACAATGAGCAGTTCTTC
NA	TRBV20-1	few	TRBJ1-5	CSARTRDNQPQHF	TGCAGTGCTAGAACGAGGGACAATCAGCCCCAGCATTTT
NA	TRBV11-2	many	TRBJ2-7	CASSNRTDYEQYF	TGTGCCAGCAGCAACCGGACAGATTACGAGCAGTACTTC
TRBD2	TRBV11-2	few	TRBJ2-5	CASSLERGGPETQYF	TGTGCCAGCAGCTTAGAACGGGGGGGGCCGGAGACCCAGTACTTC
NA	TRBV20-1	few	TRBJ2-7	CSAIPGLGSYEQYF	TGCAGTGCTATCCCGGGCCTCGGAAGCTACGAGCAGTACTTC
NA	TRBV19	many	TRBJ1-2	CASSPSRRGNGYTF	TGTGCCAGTAGTCCCAGCCGAAGGGGGAACGGCTACACCTTC
NA	TRBV14	few	TRBJ1-4	CASSQVGWGIPKKLFF	TGTGCCAGCAGCCAAGTCGGTTGGGGGATTCCGAAAAAACTGTTTTTT
NA	TRBV3-1	NA	TRBJ2-5	CASSQELQQETQYF	TGTGCCAGCAGCCAAGAGCTGCAGCAAGAGACCCAGTACTTC
NA	TRBV7-9	many	TRBJ1-1	CASSLARMGDTEAFF	TGTGCCAGCAGCTTAGCGAGAATGGGGGACACTGAAGCTTTCTTT
NA	TRBV5-1	NA	TRBJ1-1	CASSPRGDTEAFF	TGCGCCAGCAGCCCGCGAGGGGACACTGAAGCTTTCTTT
NA	TRBV7-9	NA	TRBJ2-3	CAGGAGSGTDTQYF	TGTGCTGGGGGGGCCGGGAGTGGCACAGATACGCAGTATTTT
NA	TRBV29-1	few	TRBJ2-2	CSVVDSGNTGELFF	TGCAGCGTTGTCGATAGCGGGAACACCGGGGAGCTGTTTTTT
TRBD2	TRBV7-9	few	TRBJ2-2	CASSPGGLAIAGELFF	TGTGCCAGCAGCCCCGGGGGACTAGCGATTGCCGGGGAGCTGTTTTTT
NA	TRBV10-3	many	TRBJ2-3	CAISVEGDTQYF	TGTGCCATCAGTGTCGAAGGAGATACGCAGTATTTT
TRBD1	TRBV20-1	few	TRBJ1-5	CSASLNRGSNQPQHF	TGCAGTGCTAGCCTGAACAGGGGTAGCAATCAGCCCCAGCATTTT
TRBD2	TRBV7-2	NA	TRBJ2-7	CASSFVAGGTYEQYF	TGTGCCAGCAGCTTTGTAGCGGGGGGTACCTACGAGCAGTACTTC
TRBD1	TRBV3-1	NA	TRBJ1-4	CASGGMGQGDEKLFF	TGTGCCAGCGGGGGAATGGGACAGGGAGACGAAAAACTGTTTTTT
NA	TRBV6-5	NA	TRBJ2-2	CASSWNTGELFF	TGTGCCAGCAGTTGGAACACCGGGGAGCTGTTTTTT
NA	TRBV18	many	TRBJ1-6	CASSPGTASGSYNSPLHF	TGTGCCAGCTCACCGGGAACAGCCTCGGGCTCCTATAATTCACCCCTCCACTTT
TRBD1	TRBV29-1	few	TRBJ1-2	CSVQGQGVKISGYTF	TGCAGCGTCCAGGGACAGGGGGTAAAAATCAGTGGCTACACCTTC
TRBD1	TRBV7-2	many	TRBJ2-4	CASSFRTGVGVKNIQYF	TGTGCCAGCAGCTTTCGGACAGGGGTCGGAGTCAAAAACATTCAGTACTTC
NA	TRBV5-4	NA	TRBJ1-4	CASSASQGLGEKLFF	TGTGCCAGCAGCGCGTCCCAGGGGCTGGGGGAAAAACTGTTTTTT
NA	TRBV9	few	TRBJ2-3	CASSVSVTGDTQYF	TGTGCCAGCAGCGTATCCGTAACCGGGGATACGCAGTATTTT
NA	TRBV27	NA	TRBJ1-5	CASSFGSFSNQPQHF	TGTGCCAGCAGTTTTGGTTCGTTCTCCAATCAGCCCCAGCATTTT
NA	TRBV7-9	many	TRBJ1-5	CASSFDGRQPQHF	TGTGCCAGCAGCTTTGACGGTCGCCAGCCCCAGCATTTT
NA	TRBV3-1	many	TRBJ2-3	CASSLATSTDTQYF	TGTGCCAGCAGCCTAGCGACTAGCACAGATACGCAGTATTTT
NA	TRBV7-2	many	TRBJ2-1	CASSPPRVLFNEQFF	TGTGCCAGCAGTCCCCCAAGGGTCCTTTTCAATGAGCAGTTCTTC
NA	TRBV7-7	NA	TRBJ1-2	CASSPLPAPTGDYGYTF	TGTGCTAGCAGTCCCCTTCCGGCCCCGACGGGGGATTATGGCTACACCTTC
NA	TRBV6-2/TRBV6-3	many	TRBJ2-5	CASGQGGETQYF	TGTGCCAGCGGGCAGGGAGGAGAGACCCAGTACTTC
TRBD1	TRBV12-3/TRBV12-4	NA	TRBJ1-6	CASSLNRGQYNSPLHF	TGTGCCAGCAGTTTAAACAGGGGACAATATAATTCACCCCTCCACTTT
NA	TRBV9	NA	TRBJ1-1	CASSVVPRANTEAFF	TGTGCCAGCAGCGTAGTTCCCAGGGCGAACACTGAAGCTTTCTTT
TRBD1	TRBV7-2	many	TRBJ1-5	CASSLGQGYSNQPQHF	TGTGCCAGCAGCTTAGGACAGGGCTATAGCAATCAGCCCCAGCATTTT
TRBD1	TRBV4-1	many	TRBJ1-1	CASSLTGTGDTEAFF	TGCGCCAGCAGCTTAACCGGGACAGGGGACACTGAAGCTTTCTTT
NA	TRBV7-9	few	TRBJ1-1	CASSLASTGVNTEAFF	TGTGCCAGCAGCTTAGCATCGACAGGTGTGAACACTGAAGCTTTCTTT
NA	TRBV5-1	many	TRBJ2-7	CASSLAVEQGSYEQYF	TGCGCCAGCAGCTTGGCCGTAGAACAGGGTTCCTACGAGCAGTACTTC
TRBD1	TRBV29-1	few	TRBJ1-2	CSGRSGGDGYTF	TGCAGCGGGCGGTCAGGGGGCGATGGCTACACCTTC